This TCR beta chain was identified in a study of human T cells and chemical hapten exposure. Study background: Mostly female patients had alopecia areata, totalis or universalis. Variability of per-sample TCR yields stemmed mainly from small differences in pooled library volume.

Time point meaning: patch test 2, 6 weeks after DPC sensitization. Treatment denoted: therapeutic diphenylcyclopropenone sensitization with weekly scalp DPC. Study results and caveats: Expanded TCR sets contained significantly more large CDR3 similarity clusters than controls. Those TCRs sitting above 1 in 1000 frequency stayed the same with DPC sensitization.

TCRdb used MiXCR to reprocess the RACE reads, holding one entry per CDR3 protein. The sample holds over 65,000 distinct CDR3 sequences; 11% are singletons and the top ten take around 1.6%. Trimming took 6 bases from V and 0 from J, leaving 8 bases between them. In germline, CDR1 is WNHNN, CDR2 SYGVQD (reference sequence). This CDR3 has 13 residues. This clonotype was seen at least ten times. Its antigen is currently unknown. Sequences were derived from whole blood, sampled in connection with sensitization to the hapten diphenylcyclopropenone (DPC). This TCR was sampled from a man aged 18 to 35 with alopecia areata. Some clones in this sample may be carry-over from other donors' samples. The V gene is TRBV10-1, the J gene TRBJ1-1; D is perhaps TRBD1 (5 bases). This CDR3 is CASRSGLNTEAFF. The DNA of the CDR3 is TGCGCCAGCAGATCAGGGTTGAACACTGAAGCTTTCTTT.